The present T cell receptor (beta chain) was sequenced within a study of T-cell reconstitution after alpha-beta-depleted transplantation in children. Unique molecular identifiers were incorporated during preparation of the TCRbeta library. MiXCR, run by TCRdb on the PCR reads, gives a single entry per CDR3 protein. There are 98,000 or so distinct CDR3 sequences in the sample; around 22% occur only once, and 20% to 25% lies in the top ten. The V end lost 2 bases, the J end lost 1 base, and 21 bases lay between the germline ends. The germline gives CDR1 ENHRY, CDR2 SYGVKD. The CDR3 has 19 amino acids. This clonotype was counted between two and nine times.

The source is a boy aged 2 to 9 with acute lymphoblastic leukemia, due to receive a stem cell transplant. V gene TRBV10-3 combines with J gene TRBJ2-4; D may be TRBD2 (6 bases). Sample: PBMCs, taken before TCRalphabeta/CD19-depleted stem cell transplant. The CDR3 sequence: CAISERSVSGGFAKNIQYF. CDR3 in DNA: TGTGCCATCAGTGAGAGGAGTGTGTCTGGGGGGTTCGCCAAAAACATTCAGTACTTC.